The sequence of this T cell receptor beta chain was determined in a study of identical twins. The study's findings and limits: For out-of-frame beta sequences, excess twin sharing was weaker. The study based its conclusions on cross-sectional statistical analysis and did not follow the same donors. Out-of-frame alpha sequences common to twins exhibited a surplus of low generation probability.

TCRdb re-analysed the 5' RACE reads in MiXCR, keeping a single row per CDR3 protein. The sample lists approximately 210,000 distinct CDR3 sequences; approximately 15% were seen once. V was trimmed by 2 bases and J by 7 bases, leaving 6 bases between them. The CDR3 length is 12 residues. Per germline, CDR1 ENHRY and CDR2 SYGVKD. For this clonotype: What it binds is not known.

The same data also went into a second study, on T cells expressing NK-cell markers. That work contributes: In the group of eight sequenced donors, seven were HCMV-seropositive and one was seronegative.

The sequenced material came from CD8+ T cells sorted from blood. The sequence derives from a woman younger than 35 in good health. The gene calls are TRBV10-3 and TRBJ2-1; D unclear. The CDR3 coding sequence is TGTGCCATCAGTGAGGGGTCAAATGAGCAGTTCTTC. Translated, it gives CAISEGSNEQFF.